Below are 5 T cell receptor beta chains sequenced from a single sample in a study of blood T cell repertoires in COVID-19. Profiled with immunoSEQ multiplex PCR; TCRdb holds only in-frame clones, not every one. This table has roughly 250,000 clones, about 80% appearing once. Sequencing input: peripheral blood. These receptors originate from a woman older than 75 with active or convalescent COVID-19.

CDR3 protein: CASSSVAGESLSYNEQFF. The CDR3 DNA reads as TGCGCCAGCAGCTCAGTAGCGGGAGAGAGTTTGTCCTACAATGAGCAGTTCTTC. The V and J genes are TRBV5-1 and TRBJ2-1; 9 bases align to TRBD2. The V gene's germline CDR1 is SGHRS and CDR2 YFSETQ. V was clipped by 3 bases and J by 1 base; unmatched bases: 11. There are 18 residues in the CDR3.

This clone was observed once. The chain combines TRBV5-1 with TRBJ2-7; a weak D match, TRBD1 (6 bases). Germline loops: CDR1 SGHRS, CDR2 YFSETQ. The length of the CDR3 is 11 residues. V was clipped by 6 bases and J by 3 bases, with 7 bases between them. DNA of the CDR3: TGCGCCAGCAAGGGGGACTACGAGCAGTACTTC. It translates to CASKGDYEQYF.

This rearrangement joins TRBV20-1 to TRBJ1-3; D call uncertain. Germline V gene data show CDR1 as DFQATT and CDR2 as SNEGSKA (reference sequence). The CDR3 totals 14 residues. The ends were cut back, 3 bases at V and 4 bases at J, with 13 bases in the middle. The chain's CDR3 is CSASDPGKGNTIYF. For the CDR3, the DNA is TGCAGTGCTAGTGATCCCGGTAAAGGAAACACCATATATTTT.

V usage is TRBV27 and J usage is TRBJ2-7; 10 bases line up with TRBD1. Germline V gene lookup returns CDR1 MNHEY and CDR2 SMNVEV (reference sequence). There are 17 residues in the CDR3. V shed 7 bases and J 5 bases; nucleotides not matched to a gene: 17. The CDR3 loop reads CASTRTGGSLLTDEQYF. CDR3 nucleotide sequence: TGTGCCAGCACCCGGACAGGGGGTAGTCTTTTAACCGACGAGCAGTACTTC.

The chain uses TRBV2 and TRBJ1-2; D may be TRBD1 (6 bases). Trimming stripped 6 bases from V and 8 bases from J, with 16 bases between. The CDR3 runs to 13 residues. The germline CDR1 and CDR2 sequences are SNHLY and FYNNEI. The CDR3 loop is CASRETGTHGYTF. CDR3 nucleotide sequence: TGTGCCAGCAGGGAAACAGGGACCCACGGCTACACCTTC.